The T cell receptor beta chain under discussion was sequenced for a study of vaccination and CD4 T cells after COVID-19. Findings and limits, study-wide: Post-vaccination reactive clonotypes (median around 40) did not differ significantly from post-infection (approximately 20).

The treatment denotes: approximately 9-day PBMC culture with coronavirus spike peptide pools or control peptides (ViraFEST assay). Remarks on this clonotype: Its antigen remains unknown.

With the Oncomine TCR Beta short-read assay, DNA from cultured CD4+ T cells was sequenced. Genomic DNA from cultured CD4+ T cells was extracted. Each CDR3 protein gets one entry after TCRdb re-called the PCR reads with MiXCR. The table records about 20,000 distinct CDR3 sequences, around half of them present only once. The source material was CD4+ T cells from blood, cultured in vitro, sampled before SARS-CoV-2 vaccination. The source of this sequence is a human donor who had recovered from COVID-19.

CDR3 loop: CASTPIAGGLGYTF. In DNA, the CDR3 is TGTGCCAGCACCCCAATTGCGGGGGGACTTGGCTACACCTTC. The chain recombines TRBV7-8 with TRBJ1-2; tentative D call: TRBD1 (5 bases). The CDR3 covers 14 residues. V gave up 7 bases and J gave up 7 bases, with 19 bases separating them. Germline-derived CDR1 and CDR2 are SGHVS and FQNEAQ.